The 7 T cell receptor beta chains below come from one sample, sequenced in a study of technical replicates of blood from four donors. Data came from immunoSEQ multiplex PCR; TCRdb stores just in-frame clones and leaves some out. This table holds about 70,000 clones, approximately 92% found once. The sample taken for sequencing was T cells isolated from PBMCs. Source of these receptors: a human donor in good health.

The genes are TRBV11-2 and TRBJ2-4, with 7 bases aligning to TRBD1. There are 16 residues in the CDR3. The germline CDR1 and CDR2 sequences are SGHAT and FQNNGV. J lost 6 bases, V lost 5 bases, and 13 bases had no gene match. Here the CDR3 DNA reads TGTGCCAGCAGCCCCCCGTTAACAGGGGCCGGAAACATTCAGTACTTC. Its protein is CASSPPLTGAGNIQYF.

The CDR3 reads CASSLDSSGANVLTF. CDR3 sequence (DNA): TGCGCCAGCAGCTTGGACAGCTCTGGGGCCAACGTCCTGACTTTC. The rearrangement joins TRBV5-1 to TRBJ2-6; D remains unclear. Germline V gene sequence: CDR1 SGHRS, CDR2 YFSETQ. The CDR3 extends over 15 amino acids. Between the trimmed V and J ends, which lost 0 bases and 0 bases, there was a span of 4 bases.

The chain links TRBV19 to TRBJ2-7; TRBD1 agrees at 10 bases. CDR3 size: 15 residues. The germline gives CDR1 LNHDA, CDR2 SQIVND (reference sequence). The J segment lost 6 bases and the V segment lost 6 bases, leaving 11 bases of the junction unmatched. The CDR3 coding sequence is TGTGCCAGTAGCATCACCGGGACAGGGGAAGGCGAGCAGTACTTC. This translates into CASSITGTGEGEQYF.

The chain has TRBV29-1 and TRBJ1-2; TRBD1 matches 7 bases. V trimming: 4 bases; J trimming: 4 bases; junction bases outside the gene matches: 0. The CDR3 covers 11 residues. Germline-derived CDR1 and CDR2 are SQVTM and ANQGSEA. CDR3 DNA: TGCAGCGTTGGGACAGGCTATGGCTACACCTTC. It codes for CSVGTGYGYTF.

The chain is built from TRBV12-5 and TRBJ1-1, with no clear D. The CDR3 has 12 residues. In germline, CDR1 is LGHNT, CDR2 FRNRAP. Trimming cost V 3 bases and J 3 bases, with 5 bases left between them. The CDR3 loop reads CASGFQDTEAFF. The DNA for the CDR3 is TGTGCTAGTGGTTTTCAGGACACTGAAGCTTTCTTT. Together with reference TRBV12-5 and TRBJ1-1, the CDR3 gives the full variable domain: DARVTQTPRHKVTEMGQEVTMRCQPILGHNTVFWYRQTMMQGLELLAYFRNRAPLDDSGMPKDRFSAEMPDATLATLKIQPSEPRDSAVYFCASGFQDTEAFFGQGTRLTVV.

The V call is TRBV5-1, the J call TRBJ2-5; D gene uncertain. In germline, CDR1 is SGHRS, CDR2 YFSETQ. CDR3 size: 15 residues. Trimming took off 3 bases at V and 0 bases at J, with 12 bases between the two ends. The CDR3 here is CASSWQHNNQETQYF. The CDR3 DNA is TGCGCCAGCAGCTGGCAACACAACAACCAAGAGACCCAGTACTTC.

The rearrangement joins TRBV19 to TRBJ1-2, with D hard to call. V shed 5 bases and J shed 4 bases, with 11 bases lying between them. There are 13 residues in the CDR3. Germline assignment: CDR1 LNHDA and CDR2 SQIVND (reference sequence). CDR3 amino acids: CASSFIGAYGYTF. The CDR3 DNA sequence: TGTGCCAGTAGTTTTATTGGAGCCTATGGCTACACCTTC.